A selection of T cell receptor beta chains follows, all from one sample in a study of cytomegalovirus exposure and HLA in healthy donors. The protocol was immunoSEQ multiplex PCR, while the TCRdb copy is restricted to in-frame clones and leaves out a portion. The sample comprises over 60,000 clones, approximately 94% of which are singletons, and 4% to 5.5% rests with the top ten. The sequenced sample was PBMCs. These receptors all stem from a man aged 18 to 30 in good health and CMV-seropositive. CDR3s include the opening cysteine and the closing phenylalanine or tryptophan. The D gene is left open where the match is weak. Clone size appears in some rows only: once, few, many, or a class for an expanded clone.

v_call	clone_size	cdr3_length	j_call	d_call	cdr3_aa	cdr3_nt
TRBV6-6	NA	15	TRBJ2-3	TRBD2	CASSYLGLALGTQYF	TGTGCCAGCAGTTACCTGGGACTAGCACTTGGCACGCAGTATTTT
TRBV28	NA	14	TRBJ2-2	TRBD2	CASKVTSEAGELFF	TGTGCCAGCAAGGTGACTAGCGAGGCCGGGGAGCTGTTTTTT
TRBV7-3	NA	15	TRBJ2-3	TRBD2	CASSLTSGGTDTQYF	TGTGCCAGCAGCTTGACTAGCGGGGGGACTGATACGCAGTATTTT
TRBV6-1	NA	16	TRBJ2-5	NA	CASSEDSSGYGETQYF	TGTGCCAGCAGTGAAGATAGCAGCGGGTACGGGGAGACCCAGTACTTC
TRBV2	NA	15	TRBJ1-2	NA	CASRKATGLYYGYTF	TGTGCCAGCAGGAAGGCAACAGGGCTCTACTATGGCTACACCTTC
TRBV13	NA	13	TRBJ2-7	NA	CASSLNIEYEQYF	TGTGCCAGCAGCTTAAACATTGAATACGAGCAGTACTTC
TRBV19	NA	18	TRBJ1-2	TRBD1	CASSHKGGIPLSNYGYTF	TGTGCCAGTAGCCACAAAGGGGGCATACCCCTCTCCAACTATGGCTACACCTTC
TRBV11-2	NA	15	TRBJ1-1	TRBD1	CASSRMTGTNTEAFF	TGTGCCAGCAGCCGTATGACAGGGACGAACACTGAAGCTTTCTTT
TRBV21-1	NA	17	TRBJ2-3	NA	CASSKVGDRVGTDTQYF	TGTGCCAGCAGCAAAGTGGGGGACAGAGTTGGCACAGATACGCAGTATTTT
TRBV2	NA	18	TRBJ2-3	TRBD2	CASSDEAAGVYRTDTQYF	TGTGCCAGCAGTGATGAGGCAGCGGGGGTTTATCGCACAGATACGCAGTATTTT
TRBV13	NA	17	TRBJ2-1	TRBD2	CASSKRLAGSSYNEQFF	TGTGCCAGCAGCAAAAGACTAGCGGGGAGCTCCTACAATGAGCAGTTCTTC
TRBV19	NA	15	TRBJ1-4	NA	CASSTPGSTGEKLFF	TGTGCCAGTAGTACCCCTGGGAGTACGGGTGAAAAACTGTTTTTT
TRBV2	once	14	TRBJ1-4	NA	CASNPRSVNEKLFF	TGTGCCAGCAATCCCCGGAGCGTGAATGAAAAACTGTTTTTT